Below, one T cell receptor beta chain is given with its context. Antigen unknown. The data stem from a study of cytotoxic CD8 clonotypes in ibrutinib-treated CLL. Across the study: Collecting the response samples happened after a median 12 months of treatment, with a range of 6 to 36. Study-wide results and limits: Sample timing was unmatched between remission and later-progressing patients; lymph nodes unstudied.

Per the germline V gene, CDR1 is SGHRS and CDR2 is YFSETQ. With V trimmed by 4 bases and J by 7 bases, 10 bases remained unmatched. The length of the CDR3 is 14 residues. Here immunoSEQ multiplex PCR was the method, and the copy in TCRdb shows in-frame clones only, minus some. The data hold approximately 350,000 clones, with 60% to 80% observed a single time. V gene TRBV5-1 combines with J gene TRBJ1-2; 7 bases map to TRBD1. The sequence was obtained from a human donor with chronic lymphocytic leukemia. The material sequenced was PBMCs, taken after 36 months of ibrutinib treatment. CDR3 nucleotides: TGCGCCAGCAGCGCACGCACAGGGGACGGTGGCTACACCTTC. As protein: CASSARTGDGGYTF.